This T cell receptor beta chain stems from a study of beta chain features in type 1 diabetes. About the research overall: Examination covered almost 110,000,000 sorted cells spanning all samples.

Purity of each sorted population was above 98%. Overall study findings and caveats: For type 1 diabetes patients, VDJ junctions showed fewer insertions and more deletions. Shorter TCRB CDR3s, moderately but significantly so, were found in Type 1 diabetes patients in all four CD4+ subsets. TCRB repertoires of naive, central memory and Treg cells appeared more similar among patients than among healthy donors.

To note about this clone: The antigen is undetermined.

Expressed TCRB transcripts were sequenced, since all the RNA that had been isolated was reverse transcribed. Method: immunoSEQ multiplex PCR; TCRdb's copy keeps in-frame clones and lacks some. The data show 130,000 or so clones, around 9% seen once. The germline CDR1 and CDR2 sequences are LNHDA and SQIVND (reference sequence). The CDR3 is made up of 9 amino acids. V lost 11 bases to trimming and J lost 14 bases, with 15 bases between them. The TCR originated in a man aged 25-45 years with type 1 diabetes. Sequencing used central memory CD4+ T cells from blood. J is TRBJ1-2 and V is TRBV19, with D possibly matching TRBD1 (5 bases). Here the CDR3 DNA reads TGTGCCCAAGGGCAGGGTAGAACCTTC. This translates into CAQGQGRTF.